This paragraph covers one TCR beta chain sequence. These data belong to a study of blood T cell repertoires in COVID-19. For the study at large: COVID-19 samples, acute and convalescent, were from the United States, Italy and Spain.

Donors of Cohort 3 who recovered were those that had two negative PCRs, clearance, or symptom resolution. Profiling relied on immunoSEQ multiplex PCR, and the TCRdb table lists in-frame clones only, not all of them. The sample includes 450,000 to 500,000 clones, roughly 90% seen only once; the top ten take around 0.7%. V was pared by 3 bases and J by 4 bases, with 3 bases of the junction left unmatched. Per germline, CDR1 MNHEY and CDR2 SMNVEV (reference sequence). This CDR3 has 14 amino acids. The chain couples TRBV27 to TRBJ1-3; 7 nucleotides line up with TRBD1. The sequenced material came from PBMCs or T cells enriched from blood (not recorded which). The TCR was taken from a woman younger than 30 who had recovered from COVID-19. CDR3 DNA: TGTGCCAGCAGTTTGACAGGGATAGGAAACACCATATATTTT. This sequence encodes CASSLTGIGNTIYF.